These T cell receptor beta chains were read from a single sample in a study of T cell responses to AZD1222 COVID-19 vaccine. Profiled with immunoSEQ multiplex PCR; TCRdb holds only in-frame clones, not every one. The data show 150,000 or so clones, with 91% seen just once and 3.8% held by the top ten. The sequencing used peripheral blood, collected 28 days after the second AZD1222 dose. All receptors come from an adult who received the AZD1222 COVID-19 vaccine. The CDR3 runs from the conserved cysteine through the conserved F or W. D genes are given only for firm matches. Clone size is not always given. Where it is, it says once, few, many or a class for expanded clones.

V	J	D	size	DNA	CDR3
TRBV6-2/TRBV6-3	TRBJ1-5	.	.	TGTGCCAGCAGCCCCAGGGATCAGCCCCAGCATTTT	CASSPRDQPQHF
TRBV30	TRBJ2-4	.	.	TGTGCCTGGGCTTGGGGGGGCAGACAAAACATTCAGTACTTC	CAWAWGGRQNIQYF
TRBV4-3	TRBJ2-1	.	.	TGCGCCAGCAGCCAAGATGGGGCGGAGCCCTACAATGAGCAGTTCTTC	CASSQDGAEPYNEQFF
TRBV6-2/TRBV6-3	TRBJ2-7	.	medium-sized	TGTGCCAGCAGTTACTCCGGGGAGTCGTACGAGCAGTACTTC	CASSYSGESYEQYF
TRBV29-1	TRBJ1-1	.	.	TGCAGCGTTGAAGAGGTCGGAGGTGCTGAAGCTTTCTTT	CSVEEVGGAEAFF
TRBV7-8	TRBJ2-1	.	.	TGTGCCAGCAGCTGGCGGAGCTACAATGAGCAGTTCTTC	CASSWRSYNEQFF
TRBV18	TRBJ1-1	.	.	TGTGCCAGCTCACTTGTATCTTTCTTT	CASSLVSFF
TRBV19	TRBJ1-5	.	.	TGTGCCAGTAGTATAGAAATCCCTGAGGGAAGCAATCAGCCCCAGCATTTT	CASSIEIPEGSNQPQHF
TRBV18	TRBJ2-1	TRBD2	once	TGTGCCAGCTCACCACTAGTAGCGGGAGGGCAAACTTACAATGAGCAGTTCTTC	CASSPLVAGGQTYNEQFF
TRBV29-1	TRBJ1-2	.	.	TGCAGCGTTGAAAAAGGGGCAGGGCAGTTTTATGGCTACACCTTC	CSVEKGAGQFYGYTF
TRBV25-1	TRBJ2-3	.	.	TGTGCCAGCAGTGATGCGGGTCGTAGCACAGATACGCAGTATTTT	CASSDAGRSTDTQYF
TRBV6-6	TRBJ2-1	.	.	TGTGCCAGCAGTTACCTCAAGTTGAATGAGCAGTTCTTC	CASSYLKLNEQFF
TRBV5-5	TRBJ2-6	.	.	TGTGCCAGCAGCTTAATATTGGGCTCCGTGGCCAACGTCCTGACTTTC	CASSLILGSVANVLTF
TRBV5-1	TRBJ2-7	TRBD1	.	TGCGCCAGCAGCGCCCGGGACAGAGGGTACGAGCAGTACTTC	CASSARDRGYEQYF
TRBV5-8	TRBJ2-7	.	once	TGTGCCAGCAGCTTGGCCCTCAGGAACGAGCAGTACTTC	CASSLALRNEQYF
TRBV4-3	TRBJ2-7	TRBD2	.	TGCGCCAGCAGCCAAGATTGGCTAGCGGGAGGGCCCTACGAGCAGTACTTC	CASSQDWLAGGPYEQYF
TRBV7-9	TRBJ1-2	.	.	TGTGCCAGCAGCTTAGCCGCGGGGGGGCTCTATGGCTACACCTTC	CASSLAAGGLYGYTF
TRBV25-1	TRBJ1-3	TRBD1	.	TGTGCCAGCAGGACCGCGGGACAGGGGGCGGCTGGAAACACCATATATTTT	CASRTAGQGAAGNTIYF
TRBV30	TRBJ1-1	.	once	TGTGCCTGGAGCGGAGGGGGGGAAGCTTTCTTT	CAWSGGGEAFF
TRBV9	TRBJ1-1	.	.	TGTGCCAGCAGCGTAAAAGGGAGCCCCGCTGAAGCTTTCTTT	CASSVKGSPAEAFF